This TCR beta chain was captured by sequencing in a study of radiation and T cells in renal cell carcinoma. Broader study findings: From baseline, blood top tumor clonotypes peaked at 2 weeks post-radiation.

J was trimmed by 0 bases and V by 7 bases; bases with no gene match: 7. The CDR3 sequence is 15 residues long. Germline V gives CDR1 SNHLY, CDR2 FYNNEI. Time point defined: baseline pretreatment blood. Treatment in this sample: 15 Gy SBRT to primary tumor, nephrectomy 4 weeks later. The sample holds a few counts of this clone. Its antigen is currently unknown. TCRdb's table, derived via immunoSEQ multiplex PCR, lists solely in-frame clones and lacks some. The sample has about 130,000 clones; around 84% are singletons. This clonotype originated in a woman in her sixties with renal cell carcinoma. J is TRBJ2-3 and V is TRBV2, with 7 bases matching TRBD1. Here the sequenced sample was blood, taken from a patient whose treatment included radiotherapy and nephrectomy. CDR3 in amino acids: CASNQDRLSTDTQYF. The CDR3 nucleotides read TGTGCCAGCAACCAGGACAGGCTTAGCACAGATACGCAGTATTTT.